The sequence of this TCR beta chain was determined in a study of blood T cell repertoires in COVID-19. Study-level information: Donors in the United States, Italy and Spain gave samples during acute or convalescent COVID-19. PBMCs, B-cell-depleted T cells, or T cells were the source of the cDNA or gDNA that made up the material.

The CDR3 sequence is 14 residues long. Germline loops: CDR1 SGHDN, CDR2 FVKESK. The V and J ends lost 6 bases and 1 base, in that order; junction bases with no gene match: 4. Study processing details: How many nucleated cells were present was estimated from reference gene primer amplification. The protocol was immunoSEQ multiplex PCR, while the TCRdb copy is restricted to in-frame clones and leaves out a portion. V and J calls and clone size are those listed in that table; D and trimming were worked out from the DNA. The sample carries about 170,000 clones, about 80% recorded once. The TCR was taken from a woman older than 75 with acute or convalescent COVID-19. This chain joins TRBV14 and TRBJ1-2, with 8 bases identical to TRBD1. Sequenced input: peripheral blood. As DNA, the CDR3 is TGTGCCAGCAGACGGACAGGGTATAACTATGGCTACACCTTC. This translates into CASRRTGYNYGYTF. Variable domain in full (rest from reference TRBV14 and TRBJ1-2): EAGVTQFPSHSVIEKGQTVTLRCDPISGHDNLYWYRRVMGKEIKFLLHFVKESKQDESGMPNNRFLAERTGGTYSTLKVQPAELEDSGVYFCASRRTGYNYGYTFGSGTRLTVV.